The clone carrying this TCR beta chain has at least ten counts. According to the study, genomic DNA was the template for TCR beta VDJ and CDR3 profiling. TCRdb re-derived calls from the reads in MiXCR, one entry per CDR3 protein. The repertoire holds some 220,000 distinct CDR3 sequences, almost 35% seen once, with 0.9% to 1.2% in the top ten. The sample is drawn from a study of CD8+CD57+ T cells in acquired aplastic anemia. Across the study: Mean DNA quantity obtained from sorted CD4+ and CD8+ cells was 3 to 4 ug.

V was trimmed by 4 bases and J by 7 bases, leaving 19 bases between them. This CDR3 region has 15 residues. Sequences were obtained from sorted CD4+, CD8+, or CD8+CD57+ T cells (not recorded which) from PBMCs. The source is a human donor in good health, serving as a control. This chain connects TRBV12-3 or TRBV12-4 to TRBJ1-2; tentative D call: TRBD1 (6 bases). As DNA, the CDR3 is TGTGCCAGCAGTTCAACGGGCCAGGGGATTCGTGGCTACACCTTC. Protein: CASSSTGQGIRGYTF.